Sequencing of this T cell receptor beta chain was carried out in a study of T-cell reconstitution after alpha-beta-depleted transplantation in children. The authors prepared the TCRbeta library with unique molecular identifiers. A single record per CDR3 protein comes from TCRdb applying MiXCR to the PCR reads. The sample holds fewer than 550,000 distinct CDR3 sequences, over 9.5% seen once. In this sample, this clonotype turned up many times. Losses at the gene ends were 5 bases for V and 9 bases for J; bases not matched to a gene: 11. The germline gives CDR1 MNHEY, CDR2 SMNVEV (reference sequence). The CDR3 is made up of 16 amino acids.

The chain couples TRBV27 to TRBJ2-3; 13 bases match TRBD2. Specimen: PBMCs, mostly from graft donor cells, collected 180 days after TCRalphabeta/CD19-depleted stem cell transplant. This receptor was obtained from a female patient under 10 years old who had a stem cell transplant for aplastic anemia, so the T cells may come from the graft donor. The DNA for the CDR3 is TGTGCCAGCAGTCCCACTCGGACTAGCGGGAGTAACACGCAGTATTTT. Residues: CASSPTRTSGSNTQYF.